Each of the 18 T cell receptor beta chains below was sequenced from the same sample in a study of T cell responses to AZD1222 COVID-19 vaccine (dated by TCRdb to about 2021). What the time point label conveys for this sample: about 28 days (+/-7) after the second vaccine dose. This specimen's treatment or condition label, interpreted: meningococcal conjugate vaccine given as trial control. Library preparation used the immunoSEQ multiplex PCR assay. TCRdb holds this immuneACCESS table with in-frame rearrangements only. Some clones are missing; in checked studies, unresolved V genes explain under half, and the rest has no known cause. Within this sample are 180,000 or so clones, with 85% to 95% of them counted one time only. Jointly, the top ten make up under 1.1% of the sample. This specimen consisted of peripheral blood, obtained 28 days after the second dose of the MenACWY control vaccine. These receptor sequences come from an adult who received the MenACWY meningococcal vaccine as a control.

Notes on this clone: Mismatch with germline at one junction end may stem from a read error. The CDR3 here is CASSATGAGETQYF. The CDR3 DNA follows: TGTGCTAGCAGCGCAACAGGGGCCGGCGAGACCCAGTACTTC. The rearrangement links TRBV7-7 to TRBJ2-5; 7 bases match TRBD1. CDR3 length equals 14 residues. The germline CDR1 and CDR2 sequences are SSHAT and FNYEAQ (reference sequence).

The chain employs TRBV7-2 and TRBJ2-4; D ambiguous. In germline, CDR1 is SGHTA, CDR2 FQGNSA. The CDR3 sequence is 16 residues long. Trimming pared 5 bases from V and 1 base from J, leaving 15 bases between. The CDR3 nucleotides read TGTGCCAGCAGCCCGGGTCCACAAAGGGCCAAAAACATTCAGTACTTC. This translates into CASSPGPQRAKNIQYF.

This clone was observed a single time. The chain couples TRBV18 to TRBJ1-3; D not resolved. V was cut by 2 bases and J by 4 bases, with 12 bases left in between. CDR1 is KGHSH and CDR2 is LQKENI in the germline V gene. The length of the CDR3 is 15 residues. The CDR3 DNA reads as TGTGCCAGCTCACCATTGGAGATACCCGGAAACACCATATATTTT. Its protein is CASSPLEIPGNTIYF. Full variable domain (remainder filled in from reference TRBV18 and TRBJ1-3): NAGVMQNPRHLVRRRGQEARLRCSPMKGHSHVYWYRQLPEEGLKFMVYLQKENIIDESGMPKERFSAEFPKEGPSILRIQQVVRGDSAAYFCASSPLEIPGNTIYFGEGSWLTVV.

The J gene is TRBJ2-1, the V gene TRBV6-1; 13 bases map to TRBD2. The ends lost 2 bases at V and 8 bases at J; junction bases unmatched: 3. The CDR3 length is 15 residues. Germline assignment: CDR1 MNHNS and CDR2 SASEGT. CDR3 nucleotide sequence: TGTGCCAGCAGTGAATTTACTAGCGGGGGGGATGAGCAGTTCTTC. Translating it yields CASSEFTSGGDEQFF.

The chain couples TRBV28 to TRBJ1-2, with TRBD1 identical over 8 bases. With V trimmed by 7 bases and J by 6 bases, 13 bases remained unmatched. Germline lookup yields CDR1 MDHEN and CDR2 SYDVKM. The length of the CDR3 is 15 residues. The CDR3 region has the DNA TGTGCCAGCACCTCCGCAGCCGCAGGGGGCCATGGCTACACCTTC. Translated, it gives CASTSAAAGGHGYTF.

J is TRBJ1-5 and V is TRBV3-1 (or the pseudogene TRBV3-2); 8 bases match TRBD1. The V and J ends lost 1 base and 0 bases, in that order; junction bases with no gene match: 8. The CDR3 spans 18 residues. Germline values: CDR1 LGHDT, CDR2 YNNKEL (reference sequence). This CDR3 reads CASSQAGQGPYSNQPQHF. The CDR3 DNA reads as TGTGCCAGCAGCCAAGCTGGACAGGGCCCTTATAGCAATCAGCCCCAGCATTTT.

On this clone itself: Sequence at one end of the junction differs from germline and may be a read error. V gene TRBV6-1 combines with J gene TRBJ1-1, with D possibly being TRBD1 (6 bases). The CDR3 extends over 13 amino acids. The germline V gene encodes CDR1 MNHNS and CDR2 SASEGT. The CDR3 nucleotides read TGTGCCAGCAGAGAAGGGGGAGACACTGAAGCTTTCTTT. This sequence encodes CASREGGDTEAFF.

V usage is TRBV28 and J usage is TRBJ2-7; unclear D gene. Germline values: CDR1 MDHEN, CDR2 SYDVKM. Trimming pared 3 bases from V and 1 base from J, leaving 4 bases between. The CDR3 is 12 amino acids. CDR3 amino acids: CASSFRSYEQYF. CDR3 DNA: TGTGCCAGCAGTTTTCGATCCTACGAGCAGTACTTC.

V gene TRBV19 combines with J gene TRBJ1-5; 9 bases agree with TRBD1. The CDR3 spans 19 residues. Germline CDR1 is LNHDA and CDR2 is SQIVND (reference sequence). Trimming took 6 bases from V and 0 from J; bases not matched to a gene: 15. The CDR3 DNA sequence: TGTGCCAGTAGGGGAACTGGGACAGGGAGGTGGTATAGCAATCAGCCCCAGCATTTT. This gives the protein CASRGTGTGRWYSNQPQHF.

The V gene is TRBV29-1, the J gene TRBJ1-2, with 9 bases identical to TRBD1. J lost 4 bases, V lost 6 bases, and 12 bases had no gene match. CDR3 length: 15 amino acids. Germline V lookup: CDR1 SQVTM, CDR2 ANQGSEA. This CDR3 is CSVWEPGQGGYGYTF. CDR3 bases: TGCAGCGTCTGGGAACCGGGACAGGGTGGCTATGGCTACACCTTC.

CDR3 coding DNA: TGTGCCAGCAGCCAAGATACCAGGGGCTCTGGGGCCAACGTCCTGACTTTC. As protein: CASSQDTRGSGANVLTF. The chain has TRBV3-1 (or the pseudogene TRBV3-2) and TRBJ2-6; D possibly corresponds to TRBD1 (6 bases). The germline V gene has CDR1 LGHDT and CDR2 YNNKEL (reference sequence). V lost 0 bases and J 0 bases, leaving 9 bases between the germline ends. The CDR3 length is 17 residues.

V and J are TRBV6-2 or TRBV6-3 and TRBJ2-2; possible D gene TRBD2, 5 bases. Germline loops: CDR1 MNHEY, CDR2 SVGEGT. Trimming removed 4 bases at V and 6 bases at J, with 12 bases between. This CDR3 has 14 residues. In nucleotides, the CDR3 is TGTGCCAGCAGTTCTTGGAGAGGGCCCGGGGAGCTGTTTTTT. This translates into CASSSWRGPGELFF.

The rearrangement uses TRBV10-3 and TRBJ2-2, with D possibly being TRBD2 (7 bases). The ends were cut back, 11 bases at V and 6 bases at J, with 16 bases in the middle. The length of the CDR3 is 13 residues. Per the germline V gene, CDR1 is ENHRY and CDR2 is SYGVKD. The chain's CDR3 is CASSGEGAGELFF. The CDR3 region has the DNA TGTGCCTCCAGCGGGGAGGGGGCCGGGGAGCTGTTTTTT.

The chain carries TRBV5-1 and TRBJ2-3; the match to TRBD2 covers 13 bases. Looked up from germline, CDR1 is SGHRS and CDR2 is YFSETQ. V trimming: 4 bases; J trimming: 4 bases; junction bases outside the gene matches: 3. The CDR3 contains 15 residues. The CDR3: CASSRTSGRADTQYF. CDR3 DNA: TGCGCCAGCAGCCGAACTAGCGGGAGGGCAGATACGCAGTATTTT.

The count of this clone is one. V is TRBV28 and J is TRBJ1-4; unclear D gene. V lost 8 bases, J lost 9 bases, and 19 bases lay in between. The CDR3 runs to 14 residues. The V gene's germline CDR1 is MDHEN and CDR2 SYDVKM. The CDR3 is CASLEDSARKKLFF. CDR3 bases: TGTGCCAGCCTCGAAGACTCGGCTAGGAAAAAACTGTTTTTT.

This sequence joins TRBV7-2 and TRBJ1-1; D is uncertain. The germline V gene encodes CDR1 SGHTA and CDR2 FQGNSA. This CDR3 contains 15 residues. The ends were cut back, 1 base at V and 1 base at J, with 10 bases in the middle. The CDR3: CASSLGGSANTEAFF. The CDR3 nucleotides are TGTGCCAGCAGCTTAGGAGGGTCGGCGAACACTGAAGCTTTCTTT.

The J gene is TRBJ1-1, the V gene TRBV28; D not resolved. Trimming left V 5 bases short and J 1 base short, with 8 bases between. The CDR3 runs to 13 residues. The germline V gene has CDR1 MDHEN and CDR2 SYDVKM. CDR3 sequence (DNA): TGTGCCAGCAGTCTACGGAGGAACACTGAAGCTTTCTTT. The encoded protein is CASSLRRNTEAFF.

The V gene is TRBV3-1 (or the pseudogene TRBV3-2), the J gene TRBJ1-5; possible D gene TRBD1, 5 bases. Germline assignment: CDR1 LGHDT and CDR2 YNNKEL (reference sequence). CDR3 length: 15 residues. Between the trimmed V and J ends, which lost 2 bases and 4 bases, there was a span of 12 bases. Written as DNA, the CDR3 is TGTGCCAGCAGCCAACTTCCGGGACCTAATCAGCCCCAGCATTTT. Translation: CASSQLPGPNQPQHF.